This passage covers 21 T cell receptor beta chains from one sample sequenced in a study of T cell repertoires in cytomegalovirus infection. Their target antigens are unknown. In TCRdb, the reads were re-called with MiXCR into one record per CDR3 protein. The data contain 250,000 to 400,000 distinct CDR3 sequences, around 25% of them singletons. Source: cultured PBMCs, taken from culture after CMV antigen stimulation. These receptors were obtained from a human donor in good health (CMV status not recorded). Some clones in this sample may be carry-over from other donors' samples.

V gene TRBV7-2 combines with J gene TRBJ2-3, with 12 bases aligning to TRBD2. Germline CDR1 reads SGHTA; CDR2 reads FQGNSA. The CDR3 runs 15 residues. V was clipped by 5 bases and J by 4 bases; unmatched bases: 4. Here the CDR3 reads CASSKTSGRPDTQYF. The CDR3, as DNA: TGTGCCAGCAGCAAAACTAGCGGGAGGCCAGATACGCAGTATTTT.

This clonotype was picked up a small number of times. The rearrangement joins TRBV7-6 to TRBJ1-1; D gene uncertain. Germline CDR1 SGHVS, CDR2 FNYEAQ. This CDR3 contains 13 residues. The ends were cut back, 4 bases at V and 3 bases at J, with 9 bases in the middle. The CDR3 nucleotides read TGTGCCAGCAGCTCCCAGAGGGACACTGAAGCTTTCTTT. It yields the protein CASSSQRDTEAFF.

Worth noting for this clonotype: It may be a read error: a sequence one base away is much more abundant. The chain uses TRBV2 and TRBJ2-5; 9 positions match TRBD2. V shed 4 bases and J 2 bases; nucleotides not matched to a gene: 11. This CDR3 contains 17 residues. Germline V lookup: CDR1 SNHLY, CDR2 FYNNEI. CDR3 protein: CASSGGATSGPQETQYF. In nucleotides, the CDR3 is TGTGCCAGCAGTGGGGGAGCAACTAGCGGGCCACAAGAGACCCAGTACTTC.

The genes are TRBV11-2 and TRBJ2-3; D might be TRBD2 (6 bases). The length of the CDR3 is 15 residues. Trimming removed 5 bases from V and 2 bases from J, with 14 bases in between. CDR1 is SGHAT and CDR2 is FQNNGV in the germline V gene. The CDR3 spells CASSRRPSATDTQYF. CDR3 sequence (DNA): TGTGCCAGCAGCCGTCGTCCTAGCGCCACAGATACGCAGTATTTT.

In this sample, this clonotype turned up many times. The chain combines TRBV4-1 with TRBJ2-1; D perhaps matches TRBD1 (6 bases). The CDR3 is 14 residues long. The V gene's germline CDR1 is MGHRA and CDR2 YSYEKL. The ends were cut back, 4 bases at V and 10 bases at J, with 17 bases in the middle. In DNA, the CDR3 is TGCGCCAGCAGCCCCATCAACAGGGTTGGGGAGCAGTTCTTC. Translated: CASSPINRVGEQFF.

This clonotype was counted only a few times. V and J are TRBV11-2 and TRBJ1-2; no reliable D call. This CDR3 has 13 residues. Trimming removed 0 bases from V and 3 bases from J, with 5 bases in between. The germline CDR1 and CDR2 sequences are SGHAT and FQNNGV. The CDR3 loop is CASSLELDYGYTF. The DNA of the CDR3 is TGTGCCAGCAGCTTAGAACTGGACTATGGCTACACCTTC. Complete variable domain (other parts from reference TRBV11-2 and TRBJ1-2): EAGVAQSPRYKIIEKRQSVAFWCNPISGHATLYWYQQILGQGPKLLIQFQNNGVVDDSQLPKDRFSAERLKGVDSTLKIQPAKLEDSAVYLCASSLELDYGYTFGSGTRLTVV.

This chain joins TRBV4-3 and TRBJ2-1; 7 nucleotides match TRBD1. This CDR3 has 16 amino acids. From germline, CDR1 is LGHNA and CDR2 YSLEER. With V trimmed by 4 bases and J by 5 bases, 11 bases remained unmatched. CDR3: CASSPDRAGTDNEQFF. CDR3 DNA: TGCGCCAGCAGCCCCGACAGGGCCGGAACAGACAATGAGCAGTTCTTC.

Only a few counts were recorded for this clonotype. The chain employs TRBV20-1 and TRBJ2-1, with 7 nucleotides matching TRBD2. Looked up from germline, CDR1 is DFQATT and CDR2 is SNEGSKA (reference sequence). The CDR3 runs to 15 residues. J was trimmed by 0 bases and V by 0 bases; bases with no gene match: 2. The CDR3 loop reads CSAREAGVSYNEQFF. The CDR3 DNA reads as TGCAGTGCTAGAGAGGCGGGAGTCTCCTACAATGAGCAGTTCTTC.

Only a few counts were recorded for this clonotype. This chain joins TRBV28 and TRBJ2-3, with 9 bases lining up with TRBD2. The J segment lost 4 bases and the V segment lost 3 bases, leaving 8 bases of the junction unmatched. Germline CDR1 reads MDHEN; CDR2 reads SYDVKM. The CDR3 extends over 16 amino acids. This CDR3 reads CASSFGLAGEADTQYF. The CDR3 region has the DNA TGTGCCAGCAGTTTTGGGTTAGCGGGAGAGGCAGATACGCAGTATTTT.

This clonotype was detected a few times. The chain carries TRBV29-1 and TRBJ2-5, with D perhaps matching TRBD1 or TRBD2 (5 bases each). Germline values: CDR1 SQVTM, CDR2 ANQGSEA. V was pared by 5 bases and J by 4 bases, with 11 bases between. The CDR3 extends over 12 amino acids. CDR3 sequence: CSVRRDVETQYF. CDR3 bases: TGCAGCGTTCGCCGGGACGTAGAGACCCAGTACTTC.

Here the CDR3 reads CASSKPTGTSFYNEQFF. The CDR3 DNA sequence: TGTGCCAGCAGTAAACCTACCGGGACAAGTTTCTACAATGAGCAGTTCTTC. The chain joins TRBV25-1 to TRBJ2-1; D possibly corresponds to TRBD1 (6 bases). Germline-derived CDR1 and CDR2 are MGHDK and SYGVNS. This CDR3 is 17 amino acids long. The V end lost 5 bases, the J end lost 3 bases, and 20 bases lay between the germline ends.

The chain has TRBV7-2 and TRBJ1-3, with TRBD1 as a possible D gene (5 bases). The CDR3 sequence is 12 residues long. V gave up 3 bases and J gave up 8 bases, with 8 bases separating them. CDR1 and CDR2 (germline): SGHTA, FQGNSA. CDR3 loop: CASSFSRDTIYF. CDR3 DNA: TGTGCCAGCAGCTTCTCCAGGGACACCATATATTTT.

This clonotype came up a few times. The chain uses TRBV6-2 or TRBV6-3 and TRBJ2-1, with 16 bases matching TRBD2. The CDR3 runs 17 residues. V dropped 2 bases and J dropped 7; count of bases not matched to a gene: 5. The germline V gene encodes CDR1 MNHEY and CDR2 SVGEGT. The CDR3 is CASSYPLGLAGGNEQFF. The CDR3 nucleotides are TGTGCCAGCAGTTACCCCCTGGGACTAGCGGGAGGGAATGAGCAGTTCTTC.

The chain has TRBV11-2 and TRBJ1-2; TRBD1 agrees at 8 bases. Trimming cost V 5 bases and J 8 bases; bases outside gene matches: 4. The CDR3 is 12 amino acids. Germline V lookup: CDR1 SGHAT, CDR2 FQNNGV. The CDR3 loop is CASSRTGKGYTF. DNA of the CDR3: TGTGCCAGCAGCCGGACAGGGAAGGGCTACACCTTC. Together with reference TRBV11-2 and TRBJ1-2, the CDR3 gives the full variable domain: EAGVAQSPRYKIIEKRQSVAFWCNPISGHATLYWYQQILGQGPKLLIQFQNNGVVDDSQLPKDRFSAERLKGVDSTLKIQPAKLEDSAVYLCASSRTGKGYTFGSGTRLTVV.

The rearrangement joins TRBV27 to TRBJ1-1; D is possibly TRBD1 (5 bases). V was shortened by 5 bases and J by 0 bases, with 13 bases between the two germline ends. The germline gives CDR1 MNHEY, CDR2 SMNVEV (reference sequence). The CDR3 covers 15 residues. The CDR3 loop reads CASSNQGFMNTEAFF. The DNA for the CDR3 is TGTGCCAGCAGTAATCAGGGATTCATGAACACTGAAGCTTTCTTT.

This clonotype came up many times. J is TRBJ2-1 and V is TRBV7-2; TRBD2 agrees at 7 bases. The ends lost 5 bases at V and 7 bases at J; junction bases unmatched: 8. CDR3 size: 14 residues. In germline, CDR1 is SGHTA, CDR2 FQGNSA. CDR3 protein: CASSRGGGWNEQFF. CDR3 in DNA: TGTGCCAGCAGCCGTGGGGGGGGTTGGAATGAGCAGTTCTTC.

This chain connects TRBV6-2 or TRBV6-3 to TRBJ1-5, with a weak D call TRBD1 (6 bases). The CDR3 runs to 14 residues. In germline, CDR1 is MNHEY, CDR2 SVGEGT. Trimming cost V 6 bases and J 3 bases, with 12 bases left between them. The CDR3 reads CASSMGHPNQPQHF. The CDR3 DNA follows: TGTGCCAGCAGCATGGGACACCCCAATCAGCCCCAGCATTTT.

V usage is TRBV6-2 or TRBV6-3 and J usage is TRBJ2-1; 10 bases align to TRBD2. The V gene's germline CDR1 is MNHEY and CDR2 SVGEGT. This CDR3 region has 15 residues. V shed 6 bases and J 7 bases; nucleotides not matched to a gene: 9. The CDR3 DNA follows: TGTGCCAGCAGATTAGCGGGAGGAAGAGGGAATGAGCAGTTCTTC. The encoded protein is CASRLAGGRGNEQFF.

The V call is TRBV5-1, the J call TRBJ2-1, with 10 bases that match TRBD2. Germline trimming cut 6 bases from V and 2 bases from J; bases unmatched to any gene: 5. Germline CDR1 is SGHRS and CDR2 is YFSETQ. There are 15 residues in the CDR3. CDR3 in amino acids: CASTTSGTPYNEQFF. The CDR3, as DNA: TGCGCCAGCACCACTAGCGGGACCCCCTACAATGAGCAGTTCTTC.

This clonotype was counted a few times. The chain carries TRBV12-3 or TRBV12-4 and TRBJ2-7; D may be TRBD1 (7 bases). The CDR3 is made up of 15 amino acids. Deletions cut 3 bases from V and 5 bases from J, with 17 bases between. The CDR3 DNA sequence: TGTGCCAGCAGTTTTGAGGGGGCAGGGGAGGACGAGCAGTACTTC. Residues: CASSFEGAGEDEQYF.

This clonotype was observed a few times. The CDR3 here is CASGEDINTIYF. For the CDR3, the DNA is TGTGCCAGCGGGGAGGATATAAACACCATATATTTT. The chain is built from TRBV18 and TRBJ1-3; unclear D gene. The V gene's germline CDR1 is KGHSH and CDR2 LQKENI. Trimming removed 8 bases at V and 6 bases at J, with 11 bases between. The CDR3 runs 12 residues.